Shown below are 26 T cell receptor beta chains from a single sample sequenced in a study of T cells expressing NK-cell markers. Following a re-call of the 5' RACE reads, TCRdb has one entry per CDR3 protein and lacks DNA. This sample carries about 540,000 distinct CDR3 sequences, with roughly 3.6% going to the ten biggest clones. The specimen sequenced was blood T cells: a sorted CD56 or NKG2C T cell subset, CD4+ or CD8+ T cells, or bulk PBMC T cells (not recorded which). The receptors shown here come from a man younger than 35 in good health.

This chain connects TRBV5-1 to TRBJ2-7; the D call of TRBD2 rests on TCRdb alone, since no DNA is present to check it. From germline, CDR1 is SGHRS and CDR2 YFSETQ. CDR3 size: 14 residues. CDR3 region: CASARGRATYEQYF.

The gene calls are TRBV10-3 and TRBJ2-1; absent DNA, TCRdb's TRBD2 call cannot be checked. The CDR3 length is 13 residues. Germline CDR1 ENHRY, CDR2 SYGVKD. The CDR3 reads CAIGLAGLNEQFF.

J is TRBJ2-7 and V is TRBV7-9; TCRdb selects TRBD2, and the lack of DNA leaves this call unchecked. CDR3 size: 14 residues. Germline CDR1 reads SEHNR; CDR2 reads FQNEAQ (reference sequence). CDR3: CASSDRDQSYEQYF.

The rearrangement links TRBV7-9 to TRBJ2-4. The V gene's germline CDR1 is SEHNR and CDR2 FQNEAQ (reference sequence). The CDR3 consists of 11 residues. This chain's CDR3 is CASRYKNIQYF.

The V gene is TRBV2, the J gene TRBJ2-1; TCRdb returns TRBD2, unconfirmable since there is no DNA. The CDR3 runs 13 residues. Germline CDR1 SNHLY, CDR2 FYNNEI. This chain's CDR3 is CASTGGQYNEQFF.

CDR3 loop: CASSYSVAGQGIYNEQFF. This chain connects TRBV6-5 to TRBJ2-1; the D call of TRBD1 rests on TCRdb alone, since no DNA is present to check it. Germline loops: CDR1 MNHEY, CDR2 SVGAGI. The CDR3 sequence is 18 residues long.

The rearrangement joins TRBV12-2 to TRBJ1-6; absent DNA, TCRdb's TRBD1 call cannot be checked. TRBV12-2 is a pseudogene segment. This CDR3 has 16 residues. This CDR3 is CASRPQTGIVYSPLHF.

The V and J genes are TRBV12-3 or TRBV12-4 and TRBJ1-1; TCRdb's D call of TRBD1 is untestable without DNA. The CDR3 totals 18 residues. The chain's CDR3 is CASSLNKEGGRTRTEAFF.

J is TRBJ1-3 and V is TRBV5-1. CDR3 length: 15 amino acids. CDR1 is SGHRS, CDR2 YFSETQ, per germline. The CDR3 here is CASSYEGRSGNTIYF. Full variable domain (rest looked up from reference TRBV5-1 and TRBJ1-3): KAGVTQTPRYLIKTRGQQVTLSCSPISGHRSVSWYQQTPGQGLQFLFEYFSETQRNKGNFPGRFSGRQFSNSRSEMNVSTLELGDSALYLCASSYEGRSGNTIYFGEGSWLTVV.

The CDR3 reads CASSLAGLNYNEQFF. This chain joins TRBV5-1 and TRBJ2-1; the D gene TCRdb calls, TRBD2, cannot be checked with no DNA. This CDR3 spans 15 amino acids. Germline CDR1 SGHRS, CDR2 YFSETQ.

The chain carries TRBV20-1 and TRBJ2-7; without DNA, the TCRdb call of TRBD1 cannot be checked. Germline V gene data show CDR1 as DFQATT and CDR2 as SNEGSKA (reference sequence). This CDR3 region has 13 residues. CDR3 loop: CSAIAGEAYEQYF.

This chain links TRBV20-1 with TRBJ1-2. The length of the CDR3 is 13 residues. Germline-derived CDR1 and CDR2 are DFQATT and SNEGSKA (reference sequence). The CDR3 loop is CSASLEEGYGYTF.

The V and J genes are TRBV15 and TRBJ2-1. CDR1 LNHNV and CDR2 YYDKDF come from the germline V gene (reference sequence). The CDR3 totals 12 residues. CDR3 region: CATSRVVNEQFF. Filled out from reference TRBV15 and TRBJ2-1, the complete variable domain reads DAMVIQNPRYQVTQFGKPVTLSCSQTLNHNVMYWYQQKSSQAPKLLFHYYDKDFNNEADTPDNFQSRRPNTSFCFLDIRSPGLGDTAMYLCATSRVVNEQFFGPGTRLTVL.

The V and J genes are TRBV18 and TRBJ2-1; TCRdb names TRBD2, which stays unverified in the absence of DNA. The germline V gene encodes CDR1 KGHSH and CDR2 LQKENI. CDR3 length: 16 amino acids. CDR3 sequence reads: CASSPSTSGSYNEQFF.

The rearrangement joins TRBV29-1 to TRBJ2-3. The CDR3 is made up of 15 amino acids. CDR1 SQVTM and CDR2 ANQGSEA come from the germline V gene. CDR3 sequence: CSFGFGLTSTDTQYF.

The CDR3 is CASSQAGGGLADTQYF. This rearrangement joins TRBV4-2 to TRBJ2-3; TCRdb gives TRBD2 as the D gene, but with no DNA this cannot be confirmed. This CDR3 contains 16 residues. CDR1 is LGHNA, CDR2 YNFKEQ, per germline.

Here the CDR3 reads CATSDAIGGSLGEQFF. The chain employs TRBV24-1 and TRBJ2-1; TCRdb selects TRBD2, and the lack of DNA leaves this call unchecked. The CDR3 covers 16 residues. CDR1 KGHDR and CDR2 SFDVKD come from the germline V gene.

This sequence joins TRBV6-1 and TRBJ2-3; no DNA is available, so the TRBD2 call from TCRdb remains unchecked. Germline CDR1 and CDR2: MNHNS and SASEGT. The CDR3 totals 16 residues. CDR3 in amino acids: CASSEMGGRPADTQYF.

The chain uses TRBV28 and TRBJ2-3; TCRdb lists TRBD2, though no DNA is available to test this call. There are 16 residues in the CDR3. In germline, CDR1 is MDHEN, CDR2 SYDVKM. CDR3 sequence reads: CASSLSQREVTDTQYF.

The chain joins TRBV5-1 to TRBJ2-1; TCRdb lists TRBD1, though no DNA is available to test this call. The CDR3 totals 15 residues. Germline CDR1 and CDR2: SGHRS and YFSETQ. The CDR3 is CASSSGLSGDNEQFF.

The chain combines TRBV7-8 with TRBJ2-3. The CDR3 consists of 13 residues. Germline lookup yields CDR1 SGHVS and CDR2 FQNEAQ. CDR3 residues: CAAASGTLDTQYF.

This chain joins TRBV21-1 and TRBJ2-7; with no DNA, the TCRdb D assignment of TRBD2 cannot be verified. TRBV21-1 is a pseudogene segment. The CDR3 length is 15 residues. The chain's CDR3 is CASTKTSGRAFEQYF.

The chain's CDR3 is CASSTGSAETQYF. V gene TRBV6-5 combines with J gene TRBJ2-5; checking the TCRdb D call of TRBD1 is not possible without DNA. The germline CDR1 and CDR2 sequences are MNHEY and SVGAGI. There are 13 residues in the CDR3.

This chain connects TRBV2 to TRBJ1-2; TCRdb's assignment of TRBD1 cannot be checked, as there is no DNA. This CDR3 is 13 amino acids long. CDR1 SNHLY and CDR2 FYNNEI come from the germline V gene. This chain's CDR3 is CASSERGPYGYTF. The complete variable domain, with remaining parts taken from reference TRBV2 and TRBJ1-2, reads EPEVTQTPSHQVTQMGQEVILRCVPISNHLYFYWYRQILGQKVEFLVSFYNNEISEKSEIFDDQFSVERPDGSNFTLKIRSTKLEDSAMYFCASSERGPYGYTFGSGTRLTVV.

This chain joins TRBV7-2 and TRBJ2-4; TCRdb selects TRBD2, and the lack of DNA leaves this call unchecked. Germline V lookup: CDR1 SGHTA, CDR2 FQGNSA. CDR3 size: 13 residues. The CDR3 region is CASSLVGPQVQYF.

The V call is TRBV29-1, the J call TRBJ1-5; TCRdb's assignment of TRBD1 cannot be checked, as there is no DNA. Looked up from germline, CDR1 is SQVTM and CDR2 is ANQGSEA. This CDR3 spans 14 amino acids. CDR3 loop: CSVAGGAGNQPQHF.